The present T cell receptor beta chain was sequenced within a study of cytomegalovirus exposure and HLA in healthy donors. The study ran its PCR with 60 Vbeta and 13 Jbeta primers. The protocol was immunoSEQ multiplex PCR, while the TCRdb copy is restricted to in-frame clones and leaves out a portion. The sample has fewer than 200,000 clones; around three quarters are singletons. The germline gives CDR1 LNHDA, CDR2 SQIVND (reference sequence). Trimming removed 4 bases from V and 4 bases from J; junction bases left unmatched: 7. This CDR3 comprises 15 residues. V gene TRBV19 combines with J gene TRBJ2-3; 8 nucleotides agree with TRBD1. The source material was PBMCs. This sequence was found in a man aged 35 to 55 in good health and CMV-seronegative. In nucleotides, the CDR3 is TGTGCCAGTAGTACGACAGGGGTAGTCTCAGATACGCAGTATTTT. Its protein is CASSTTGVVSDTQYF.